Described below is a single T cell receptor (beta chain) sequence and its context. This clonotype was seen more than once but under ten times. This receptor's antigen is unknown. No base qualities exist here, and no much larger clone lies one base off it. This sample stems from a study of T cell repertoires in cytomegalovirus infection (dated by TCRdb to the late 2010s). Looking at the study overall: Alongside well-studied HLA-B-restricted epitopes, the peptide stimulations were aimed at recently identified HLA-C-restricted CMV epitopes, whose presentation resists viral immunomodulation. Because public TCR beta signatures pointed to carriage of CMV infection together with the matching HLA type, the HLA type of each donor mattered for the analysis. Results and caveats for the whole study, not just this receptor: Carriers of CMV infection plus the relevant HLA type were discriminated by the cumulative frequency of public TCR beta family members in the study cohort and in an independent approximately 360-donor cohort. The ex vivo response was dominated by HLA-C-restricted CMV-specific TCR beta clonotypes, which also provided the single most frequent clonotype in two of eight donors.

What this sample's treatment or condition label stands for: in vitro stimulation with specific CMV peptide epitopes to enrich CMV-specific T cells. The sequencer was an Illumina HiSeq 1500. TCRdb redid the processing of the public reads, applying fastp at Q25 and MiXCR, and retained in-frame beta chains. Each CDR3 protein appears once, grouped with its most common genes and DNA. Present in this sample are hundreds of thousands of distinct CDR3 sequences, 33% of which were seen just once. Roughly 18% of the sample is in the top ten clones. Deletion took 5 bases off V and 6 bases off J, with a span of 20 bases between the germline ends. The germline V gene specifies SGHTA as CDR1 and FQGNSA as CDR2. The CDR3 runs 16 residues from the cysteine to the phenylalanine. The kept DNA is CDR3 alone, 48 bases in frame from the first base.

Rearrangement joined TRBV7-2 to TRBJ2-1; confidence is insufficient to name the D gene. This receptor was taken from a human donor in good health (CMV status not recorded). Some clones in this sample may be carry-over from other donors' samples. The sequenced sample was cultured PBMCs, obtained from culture after CMV antigen stimulation. The base sequence is TGTGCCAGCAGCCTCAGCTCCCCTTTCAGTCCCAATGAGCAGTTCTTC. Its protein product is CASSLSSPFSPNEQFF.